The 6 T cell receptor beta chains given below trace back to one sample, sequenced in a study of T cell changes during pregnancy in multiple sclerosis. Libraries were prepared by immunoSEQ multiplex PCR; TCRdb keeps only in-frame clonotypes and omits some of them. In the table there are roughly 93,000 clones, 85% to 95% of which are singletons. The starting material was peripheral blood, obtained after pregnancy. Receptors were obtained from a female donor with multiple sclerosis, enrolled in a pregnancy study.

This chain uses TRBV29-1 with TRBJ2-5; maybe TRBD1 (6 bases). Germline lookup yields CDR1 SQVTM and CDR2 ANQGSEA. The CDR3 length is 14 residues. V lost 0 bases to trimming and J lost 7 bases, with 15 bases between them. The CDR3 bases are TGCAGCGTTGAAGATACTAGGGGGAGAGGGACCCAGTACTTC. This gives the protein CSVEDTRGRGTQYF. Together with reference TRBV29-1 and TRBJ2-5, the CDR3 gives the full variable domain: SAVISQKPSRDICQRGTSLTIQCQVDSQVTMMFWYRQQPGQSLTLIATANQGSEATYESGFVIDKFPISRPNLTFSTLTVSNMSPEDSSIYLCSVEDTRGRGTQYFGPGTRLLVL.

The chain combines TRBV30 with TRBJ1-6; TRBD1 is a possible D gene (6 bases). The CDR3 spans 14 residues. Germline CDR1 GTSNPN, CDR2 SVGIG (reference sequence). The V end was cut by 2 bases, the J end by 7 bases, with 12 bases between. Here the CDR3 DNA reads TGTGCCTGGAGTCTACAGGGATGGAATTCACCCCTCCACTTT. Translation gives CAWSLQGWNSPLHF.

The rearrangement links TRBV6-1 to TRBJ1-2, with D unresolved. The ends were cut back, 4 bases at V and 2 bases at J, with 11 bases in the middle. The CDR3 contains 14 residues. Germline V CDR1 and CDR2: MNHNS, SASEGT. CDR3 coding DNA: TGTGCCAGCAGTGTTGACCTCAGGAACTATGGCTACACCTTC. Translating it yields CASSVDLRNYGYTF.

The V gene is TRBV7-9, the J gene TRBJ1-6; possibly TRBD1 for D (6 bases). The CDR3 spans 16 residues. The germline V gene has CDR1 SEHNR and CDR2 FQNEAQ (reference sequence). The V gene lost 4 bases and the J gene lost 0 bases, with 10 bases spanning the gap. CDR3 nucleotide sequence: TGTGCCAGCAGCTCCCAGGGGAGCTCCTATAATTCACCCCTCCACTTT. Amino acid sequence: CASSSQGSSYNSPLHF.

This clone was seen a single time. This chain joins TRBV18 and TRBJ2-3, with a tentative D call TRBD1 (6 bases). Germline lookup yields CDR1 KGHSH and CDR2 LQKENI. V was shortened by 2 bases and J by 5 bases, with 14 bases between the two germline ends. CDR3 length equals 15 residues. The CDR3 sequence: CASSPGGALKDTQYF. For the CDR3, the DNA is TGTGCCAGCTCACCAGGGGGCGCGTTAAAAGATACGCAGTATTTT.

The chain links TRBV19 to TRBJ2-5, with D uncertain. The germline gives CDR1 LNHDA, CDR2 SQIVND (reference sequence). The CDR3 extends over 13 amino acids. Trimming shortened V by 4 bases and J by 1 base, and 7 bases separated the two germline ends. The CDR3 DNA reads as TGTGCCAGTAGTAGTCGGGTCCAAGAGACCCAGTACTTC. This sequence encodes CASSSRVQETQYF.